This TCR beta chain was captured by sequencing in a study of blood T cell repertoires in COVID-19. Losses at the gene ends were 0 bases for V and 5 bases for J; bases not matched to a gene: 1. The CDR3 has 14 residues. Germline loops: CDR1 SGHNT, CDR2 YYREEE (reference sequence). TCRdb keeps only in-frame clones here, not all; method: immunoSEQ multiplex PCR. Of 78,000 or so clones listed, over 80% are singletons. Material: peripheral blood. The sequence was collected from a woman aged 45-65 years with acute or convalescent COVID-19. V gene TRBV5-4 combines with J gene TRBJ2-1; 8 bases align to TRBD2. The CDR3 is CASSLVGLDNEQFF. CDR3 DNA sequence: TGTGCCAGCAGCTTGGTGGGACTAGACAATGAGCAGTTCTTC.